Relative to its sample, the clone carrying this T cell receptor (beta chain) is medium-sized (0.01 to 0.1%). Its antigen remains unknown. TCR beta CDR3 was amplified from genomic DNA by two-round multiplex PCR. First-round PCR employed TRBV- and TRBJ-specific primers for each gene. Each CDR3 protein gets one entry after TCRdb re-called the multiplex PCR reads with MiXCR. The sample yields some 15,000 distinct CDR3 sequences, roughly 26% seen once. The record originates from a study of prognosis after radiotherapy for stage I lung cancer. Study overall: The period between April 2018 and January 2019 saw the enrollment of stage I non-small cell lung cancer patients. Among the patients, several developed distant metastases after radiotherapy at a median of around 7 months, and approximately 16 showed no significant progression.

Study results and caveats: Median unique TCR clone counts of approximately 9,600 versus 7,200 showed a fall after stereotactic body radiation therapy.

Trimming pared 0 bases from V and 6 bases from J, leaving 9 bases between. This CDR3 has 12 amino acids. Looked up from germline, CDR1 is DFQATT and CDR2 is SNEGSKA (reference sequence). CT and PET/CT showed node-negative disease in all patients, who had no prior chemotherapy, radiotherapy or other malignancies. The TCR originated in a donor of 50 years or more with non-small cell lung cancer. The chain uses TRBV20-1 and TRBJ2-7; D remains unclear. Sequenced material: PBMCs, taken before or after stereotactic body radiation therapy (not recorded which). The CDR3 protein is CSARDKSREQYF. The CDR3 DNA is TGCAGTGCTAGAGACAAATCACGCGAGCAGTACTTC.